This T cell receptor beta chain was sequenced during a study of blood T cell repertoires in COVID-19. Germline CDR1 is DFQATT and CDR2 is SNEGSKA (reference sequence). The ends were cut back, 3 bases at V and 5 bases at J, with 17 bases in the middle. The CDR3 runs to 15 residues. Repertoires were generated with immunoSEQ multiplex PCR, while TCRdb's copy carries only in-frame clones and drops some. This table has around 140,000 clones, about four fifths appearing once. The V gene is TRBV20-1, the J gene TRBJ2-1; maybe TRBD2 (6 bases). The receptor was derived from a woman older than 75 with acute or convalescent COVID-19. The specimen sequenced was peripheral blood. DNA for the CDR3: TGCAGTGCTAGTTCCCCAGCCCGCGGGAACAATGAGCAGTTCTTC. Translated, it gives CSASSPARGNNEQFF.